This entry describes one TCR beta chain. This clone's antigen is unknown. The sample holds no much larger clone one base away, and base qualities are not on file. The sample comes from a study of blood T cell repertoires in COVID-19 (dated by TCRdb to about 2020). Notes on the research overall: Samples from collaborators originated in the United States, Italy and Spain and spanned both the acute and convalescent phases of COVID-19. The material from the prospective study consisted of cDNA or gDNA derived from T cells, B-cell-depleted T cells, or PBMCs. Deeply sampled blood TCRbeta repertoires from subjects exposed to, actively infected with, or recovered from COVID-19 were included in the dataset. The repertoires were released in a freely available public database meant as a resource for research on the immune response to SARS-CoV-2. The samples were drawn from the first 160 participants of the ongoing ImmuneRACE study and from 950 to 1,500 subjects provided by 6 global collaborators. Sample metadata almost always included a de-identified subject ID, COVID-19 status, age in years and sex. Where HLA class I and class II types were available, the types were taken from metadata supplied by the sample provider, not from assay-based typing. Study-level results and caveats: The amount of clinical and demographic metadata varied by source and participant and was provided uncurated.

Enrolling through a virtual design, the prospective study's participants ranged in age from roughly 18 to 100 years and lived across 20 to 30 United States geographic areas. To assign participants to cohorts, the prospective study relied on clinical history that participants themselves reported in a screening survey and a study questionnaire. ImmuneRACE Cohort 3 recovered participants were defined by two consecutive negative NP/OP PCR tests, healthcare professional clearance, or symptom resolution. Mobile phlebotomists in the prospective study collected whole blood, serum and a nasopharyngeal or oropharyngeal swab from every participant. Over a roughly two-month period, participants in the prospective study had the option of providing additional blood draws and questionnaires. Blood samples from the prospective study were shipped frozen or at room temperature prior to DNA extraction. The germline V gene (reference sequence) sets CDR1 to LNHDA and CDR2 to SQIVND. The CDR3 spans 17 residues, from the cysteine through the phenylalanine. The retained sequence is limited to the CDR3, 51 bases, with the frame set at the first base. V has 4 bases trimmed and J has 1 base trimmed; junction bases matching no gene number 7.

The immunoSEQ Assay, a bias-controlled multiplex PCR, was used to amplify TCRbeta CDR3 regions from genomic DNA. The paper's data handling went like this. The number of nucleated cells in each sample was estimated from the amplification of reference gene primers within the assay. To quantify the absolute abundance of each unique TCRbeta CDR3 rearrangement, sequence reads were collapsed and filtered. For each sample, productive Simpson clonality was calculated as the square root of Simpson's diversity index over productive rearrangements. TCRdb took this table from immuneACCESS and kept in-frame rearrangements with V and J called. Such tables lack part of the clones; where checked against another copy, unresolved V genes explain under half of the gap, and the rest is unexplained. D and trimming come from the DNA, and the V and J calls and clone size come from that table. In this sample the table shows around 240,000 clones, about 84% of which occur a single time. Roughly 2% of the sample rests with the top ten.

The V gene is TRBV19 and the J gene is TRBJ1-1, and TRBD1 matches 12 of the central bases. Sequencing was performed on PBMCs or T cells enriched from blood (not recorded which). The TCR sequence derives from a woman in her fifties or sixties who had recovered from COVID-19. The bases are TGTGCCAGTAGTACGCGGGACAGGGGGCGGAGGAACACTGAAGCTTTCTTT. This codes for CASSTRDRGRRNTEAFF.